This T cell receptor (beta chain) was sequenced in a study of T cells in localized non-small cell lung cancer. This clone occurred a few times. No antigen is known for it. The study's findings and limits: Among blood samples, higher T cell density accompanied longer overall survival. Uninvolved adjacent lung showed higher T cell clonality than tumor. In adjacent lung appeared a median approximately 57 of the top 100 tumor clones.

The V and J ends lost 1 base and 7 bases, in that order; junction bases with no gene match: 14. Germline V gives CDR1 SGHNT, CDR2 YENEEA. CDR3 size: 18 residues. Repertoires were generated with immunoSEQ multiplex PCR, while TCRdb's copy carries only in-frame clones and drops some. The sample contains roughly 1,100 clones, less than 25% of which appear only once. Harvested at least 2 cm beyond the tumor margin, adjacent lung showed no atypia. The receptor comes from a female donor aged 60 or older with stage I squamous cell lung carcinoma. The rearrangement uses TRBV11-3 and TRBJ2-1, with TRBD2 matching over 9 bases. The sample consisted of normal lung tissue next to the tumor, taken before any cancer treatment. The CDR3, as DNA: TGTGCCAGCAGCTTAGGGGGAGGGCTAGCGGGAACGAGGAATGAGCAGTTCTTC. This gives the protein CASSLGGGLAGTRNEQFF.